This is a list of T cell receptor beta chains from one sample in a study of identical twins. TCRdb redid the calling of the 5' RACE reads with MiXCR, one entry per CDR3 protein. The sample lists about 200,000 distinct CDR3 sequences, less than 8% occurring once. These data also formed part of another study, on yellow fever vaccine responses in identical twins.

Sequencing input: memory (CD45RO+) T cells sorted from blood. These receptors were obtained from a woman younger than 30 in good health. Each CDR3 is given with its conserved first and last residue. A D gene is named only where the DNA matches it firmly. Only part of the rows carry a size: once, few, many, or a class if the clone is expanded.

TRBV12-3/TRBV12-4	TRBJ1-2	many	TRBD1	TGTGCCAGCAGTTTTTCGACAGGGGGAAACTATGGCTACACCTTC	CASSFSTGGNYGYTF
TRBV7-3	TRBJ2-2	few	TRBD1	TGTGCCAGCAGCCAGGGACAGACCAGAGCGAACACCGGGGAGCTGTTTTTT	CASSQGQTRANTGELFF
TRBV15	TRBJ2-7	many	.	TGTGCCACCGCACCAGGGTATCGAAACGAGCAGTACTTC	CATAPGYRNEQYF
TRBV20-1	TRBJ2-6	many	.	TGCAGTGCTAGTGCGTTCTCTGGGGCCAACGTCCTGACTTTC	CSASAFSGANVLTF
TRBV20-1	TRBJ1-5	few	TRBD1	TGCAGTGCTGGGGCAGGGGGTAATCAGCCCCAGCATTTT	CSAGAGGNQPQHF
TRBV7-2	TRBJ2-7	.	.	TGTGCCAGCAATGGGGGGAGGCTTTACGAGCAGTACTTC	CASNGGRLYEQYF
TRBV12-3/TRBV12-4	TRBJ1-2	.	.	TGTGCCAGCAGCTACCGGAGTGATGGCTACACCTTC	CASSYRSDGYTF
TRBV28	TRBJ2-5	few	.	TGTGCCAGCGGCGAGGGGGGGGAAAAGACCCAGTACTTC	CASGEGGEKTQYF
TRBV7-3	TRBJ2-1	.	.	TGTGCCAGCAGCTTAATGGGAAGTGAGCAGTTCTTC	CASSLMGSEQFF
TRBV6-6	TRBJ2-3	many	.	TGTGCCAGCAGTTACTCGAGCGGCGATACGCAGTATTTT	CASSYSSGDTQYF
TRBV5-6	TRBJ2-2	.	.	TGTGCCAGCAGCTTTTACGTGGGAGAAGGCACCGGGGAGCTGTTTTTT	CASSFYVGEGTGELFF
TRBV27	TRBJ2-7	.	TRBD1	TGTGCCAGCAGTTTATATCCCCCTTTACAGGGGACCAAGCAGTACTTC	CASSLYPPLQGTKQYF
TRBV20-1	TRBJ2-7	.	.	TGCAGTGCCTACTCCTGGGGGACTGCAACCTACGAGCAGTACTTC	CSAYSWGTATYEQYF
TRBV12-3/TRBV12-4	TRBJ2-2	many	TRBD2	TGTGCCAGGCCAACGGGGAGGGGCGACACCGGGGAGCTGTTTTTT	CARPTGRGDTGELFF
TRBV2	TRBJ2-4	.	TRBD2	TGTGCCAGCAGTCGGGGGGGTGGCGGAGACATTCAGTACTTC	CASSRGGGGDIQYF
TRBV7-8	TRBJ2-1	.	TRBD1	TGTGCCAGCAGCTTAGGGACAGGAACTAGTCCCTACAATGAGCAGTTCTTC	CASSLGTGTSPYNEQFF
TRBV9	TRBJ2-2	many	TRBD2	TGTGCCAGCAGGGCCGGGACTAGCAGTGGGGAGCTGTTTTTT	CASRAGTSSGELFF
TRBV5-1	TRBJ2-7	many	TRBD2	TGCGCCAGCTCTTTGGCGGGGGGGCCTGTTGACGAGCAGTACTTC	CASSLAGGPVDEQYF
TRBV3-1	TRBJ2-5	few	TRBD2	TGTGCCAGCAGCCAGTCTAGCGGGAGAGAGACCCAGTACTTC	CASSQSSGRETQYF
TRBV12-3/TRBV12-4	TRBJ2-2	.	TRBD1	TGTGCCAGCAGCCCCACCGGGACAGGGGGTACCGGGGAGCTGTTTTTT	CASSPTGTGGTGELFF
TRBV24-1	TRBJ2-7	few	.	TGTGCCACCAGTAGAACAGGGATCGAGCAGTACTTC	CATSRTGIEQYF
TRBV9	TRBJ2-2	.	.	TGTGCCAGCAGCGGACGACGTTACACCGGGGAGCTGTTTTTT	CASSGRRYTGELFF
TRBV5-1	TRBJ2-2	.	TRBD2	TGCGCCAGCAGGAGTAGCGGGGGAACGAACACCGGGGAGCTGTTTTTT	CASRSSGGTNTGELFF
TRBV5-1	TRBJ2-1	.	.	TGCGCCAGCAGCTTGGAAGGGGGGGGCCCTTACAATGAGCAGTTCTTC	CASSLEGGGPYNEQFF
TRBV5-1	TRBJ2-3	many	TRBD2	TGCGCCAGCAGCCTAAGCGGGAGTGGAAGCACAGATACGCAGTATTTT	CASSLSGSGSTDTQYF
TRBV30	TRBJ2-1	many	.	TGTGCCTGGAGTGATCTAGTAAATGAGCAGTTCTTC	CAWSDLVNEQFF
TRBV5-1	TRBJ2-1	many	.	TGCGCCAGCAGCGAAGGACTCCACTACAATGAGCAGTTCTTC	CASSEGLHYNEQFF
TRBV20-1	TRBJ2-7	.	TRBD1	TGCAGTGCTAGATCCCGAGGGACAGCCTACGAGCAGTACTTC	CSARSRGTAYEQYF
TRBV12-3/TRBV12-4	TRBJ2-5	many	TRBD2	TGTGCCAGCAGTTCACCGGGACTAGCGGGGGTAACCCAGTACTTC	CASSSPGLAGVTQYF
TRBV12-3/TRBV12-4	TRBJ2-3	many	.	TGTGCCAGCATTGGGTCGAGGGACTCAGATACGCAGTATTTT	CASIGSRDSDTQYF
TRBV6-2/TRBV6-3	TRBJ2-7	.	TRBD2	TGTGCCAGCAGTTTACGACTAGCGGGAGTTTTCGAGCAGTACTTC	CASSLRLAGVFEQYF
TRBV6-1	TRBJ1-5	few	.	TGTGCCAGCAGTGAAGTAGTCTACCAGCCCCAGCATTTT	CASSEVVYQPQHF
TRBV29-1	TRBJ2-7	.	.	TGCAGCGTGGGAAGCAGCGGGTACGAGCAGTACTTC	CSVGSSGYEQYF
TRBV10-2	TRBJ2-4	many	.	TGCGCCAGCAGTGATTTAGGGGAAAACATTCAGTACTTC	CASSDLGENIQYF
TRBV5-4	TRBJ2-7	few	.	TGTGCCAGCAGCGACGACGGACGCATACCCTACGAGCAGTACTTC	CASSDDGRIPYEQYF
TRBV5-1	TRBJ2-5	few	.	TGCGCCAGCAGCTTGGGGGGGGTACTGCGAGAGACCCAGTACTTC	CASSLGGVLRETQYF
TRBV12-3/TRBV12-4	TRBJ2-1	many	TRBD2	TGTGCCAGCAGTTCCTCCCGGGCTAGCGGAGTGGGCAATGAGCAGTTCTTC	CASSSSRASGVGNEQFF
TRBV7-9	TRBJ1-4	few	.	TGTGCCAGCAGCGAAAGGGACCAGCGGGAAAAACTGTTTTTT	CASSERDQREKLFF
TRBV15	TRBJ2-3	.	TRBD2	TGTGCCACCAGCTCTAGCGGGAGGGATTCAGATACGCAGTATTTT	CATSSSGRDSDTQYF
TRBV28	TRBJ1-2	.	.	TGTGCCAGCAGTTTAGCAGGGGAAGGGGCCTTC	CASSLAGEGAF
TRBV21-1	TRBJ2-7	.	.	TGTGCCAGCAGCAAAGTAGGGGACAGGGAGGGCGAGCAGTACTTC	CASSKVGDREGEQYF
TRBV7-9	TRBJ1-4	.	.	TGTGCCAGCAGCTTAGGGACCACAACTAATGAAAAACTGTTTTTT	CASSLGTTTNEKLFF
TRBV12-3/TRBV12-4	TRBJ1-4	many	.	TGTGCCAGCAGTAGTGAAAAACTGTTTTTT	CASSSEKLFF